This T cell receptor (beta chain) was sequenced in a study of blood T cell repertoires in COVID-19 (dated by TCRdb to about 2020). Context from the whole study: Samples from collaborators originated in the United States, Italy and Spain and spanned both the acute and convalescent phases of COVID-19. The prospective study material was composed of cDNA or gDNA derived from T cells, B-cell-depleted T cells, or PBMCs. Subjects who had been exposed to COVID-19, were actively infected with it, or had recovered from it provided the deeply sampled blood TCRbeta repertoires that made up the dataset. The repertoires were made available in a free public database intended to serve as a resource for research on the immune response to SARS-CoV-2. Samples were obtained from the ongoing ImmuneRACE study (first 160 participants) and from over a thousand subjects provided by 6 global collaborators. Nearly every sample came with metadata listing a de-identified subject ID, COVID-19 status, age in years and sex. Where available, HLA class I and class II types were taken from metadata supplied by the sample provider and were not determined by assay-based typing. Summary of the overall study and its limitations: Clinical and demographic metadata were provided uncurated, with the amount varying by source and participant.

Sequences SGHRS (CDR1) and YFSETQ (CDR2) are obtained from the germline V gene. Trimming at the junction amounts to 0 bases on V and 2 bases on J, and the germline ends lie 12 bases apart. The CDR3 contains 16 residues, cysteine and phenylalanine counted. Only CDR3 DNA remains: 48 bases, in frame from the first base. TCRbeta CDR3 regions were amplified from genomic DNA using the immunoSEQ Assay, a bias-controlled multiplex PCR. On the study's bioinformatics: The number of nucleated cells in each sample was estimated by amplification of reference gene primers within the assay. To quantify the absolute abundance of each unique TCRbeta CDR3 rearrangement, sequence reads were collapsed and filtered. For each sample, productive Simpson clonality was calculated by taking the square root of Simpson's diversity index across productive rearrangements. As stored in TCRdb, this immuneACCESS dataset retains in-frame rearrangements with V and J assigned. A fraction of the clones does not appear; measured against another copy, unresolved V genes explain less than half of the discrepancy, and the remainder lacks a known reason. V and J calls and clone size are those listed in that table; D and trimming were worked out from the DNA. The sample table shows 250,000 or so clones, and around four fifths are seen once. The top ten clones comprise more than 6% of the sample.

The collaborating institutions used their own protocols to collect whole blood in K2EDTA tubes. For TCRbeta analysis, collaborators shipped samples as frozen whole blood, isolated PBMCs, or DNA extracted from either of those sample types. Worth noting for this clone: Its antigen remains undetermined. No base-level quality is on record; no much larger clone is a single base apart.

The rearranged segments are TRBV5-1 and TRBJ2-1; the D gene is perhaps TRBD2, from 6 matching bases. This clonotype was sampled from a woman aged 55-70 years with active or convalescent COVID-19. Material for sequencing was peripheral blood. This receptor has the CDR3 CASSLGSGDAYNEQFF. The DNA sequence is TGCGCCAGCAGCTTGGGTTCGGGGGACGCCTACAATGAGCAGTTCTTC.